Following are 14 T cell receptor beta chains from one sample sequenced in a study of T-cell reconstitution after alpha-beta-depleted transplantation in children. Preparing the TCRbeta library involved the use of unique molecular identifiers. TCRdb passed the PCR reads through MiXCR, listing each CDR3 protein once. The sample has approximately 82,000 distinct CDR3 sequences; around 15% are singletons. Sequenced here: PBMCs, mostly from graft donor cells, sampled 180 days after TCRalphabeta/CD19-depleted stem cell transplant. The receptors here all came from a male patient between 2 and 10 years old who had a stem cell transplant for acute lymphoblastic leukemia, so the T cells may come from the graft donor.

This clonotype was counted many times. This chain links TRBV28 with TRBJ1-5; no clear D gene. In germline, CDR1 is MDHEN, CDR2 SYDVKM. CDR3 length: 15 residues. V was cut by 7 bases and J by 7 bases, with 20 bases left in between. The CDR3 DNA sequence: TGTGCCAGCAAACTATGGGGAGGATCCCCACAGCCCCAGCATTTT. It is translated as CASKLWGGSPQPQHF.

This clonotype has ten or more counts. The chain recombines TRBV4-1 with TRBJ2-3; 7 nucleotides match TRBD2. V was pared by 1 base and J by 4 bases, with 2 bases of the junction left unmatched. CDR1 is MGHRA, CDR2 YSYEKL, per germline. The CDR3 has 14 residues. The CDR3 bases are TGCGCCAGCAGCCAAGGGGGAGGGGCAGATACGCAGTATTTT. The encoded protein is CASSQGGGADTQYF.

The chain recombines TRBV4-3 with TRBJ2-1; a possible D gene is TRBD1 (6 bases). Trimming removed 4 bases from V and 7 bases from J, with 23 bases in between. Germline CDR1 reads LGHNA; CDR2 reads YSLEER. There are 17 residues in the CDR3. The CDR3 DNA reads as TGCGCCAGCAGCCGAGATACAGGGAGCCCTTTTCGTAATGAGCAGTTCTTC. Residues: CASSRDTGSPFRNEQFF.

This clonotype has a handful of counts. The chain recombines TRBV3-1 with TRBJ1-2; D may be TRBD1 (5 bases). The CDR3 contains 14 residues. Germline V gives CDR1 LGHDT, CDR2 YNNKEL (reference sequence). V was shortened by 1 base and J by 4 bases, with 10 bases between the two germline ends. In DNA, the CDR3 is TGTGCCAGCAGCCAAGTGACAGTTAGCTATGGCTACACCTTC. Translation: CASSQVTVSYGYTF.

CDR3 nucleotide sequence: TGTGCCAGCAGCCCGGATTCGAACACTGAAGCTTTCTTT. Encoded protein: CASSPDSNTEAFF. This chain joins TRBV7-9 and TRBJ1-1, with D uncertain. V lost 5 bases and J lost 1, with 8 bases in between. CDR1 is SEHNR, CDR2 FQNEAQ, per germline (reference sequence). The CDR3 runs 13 residues.

On this clonotype: A junction boundary mismatches the germline segment, possibly from a read error. The rearrangement uses TRBV28 and TRBJ1-4, with D unresolved. Germline CDR1 and CDR2: MDHEN and SYDVKM. The CDR3 spans 14 residues. CDR3 residues: CASSRWEDNEKLLF. The CDR3 DNA follows: TGTGCCAGCAGTAGGTGGGAAGATAATGAAAAACTGCTTTTT.

The V and J genes are TRBV2 and TRBJ2-2; 7 positions match TRBD2. From germline, CDR1 is SNHLY and CDR2 FYNNEI. The CDR3 has 16 residues. The V gene end was trimmed by 1 base and the J gene end by 1 base; junction bases not matched to a gene: 3. The CDR3 here is CASSEEVAGNTGELFF. CDR3 coding DNA: TGTGCCAGCAGTGAAGAGGTAGCGGGGAACACCGGGGAGCTGTTTTTT.

The chain joins TRBV3-1 to TRBJ2-5; 15 nucleotides line up with TRBD2. The V gene's germline CDR1 is LGHDT and CDR2 YNNKEL (reference sequence). V was clipped by 10 bases and J by 2 bases; unmatched bases: 17. The CDR3 contains 19 residues. CDR3 sequence (DNA): TGTGCCATCTGCACGCAGCACCGAGGACTAGCGGGGGGGCAAGAGACCCAGTACTTC. Encoded protein: CAICTQHRGLAGGQETQYF.

The sample holds a few counts of this clonotype. The genes are TRBV7-7 and TRBJ2-5, with TRBD2 matching over 7 bases. The CDR3 loop spans 13 amino acids. V shed 0 bases, J shed 9 bases, and the junction held 4 bases outside the gene matches. Germline V gene lookup returns CDR1 SSHAT and CDR2 FNYEAQ (reference sequence). The CDR3 loop reads CASSLAGGGPQYF. The CDR3 nucleotides are TGTGCCAGCAGCTTAGCCGGGGGAGGGCCCCAGTACTTC.

The rearrangement links TRBV20-1 to TRBJ2-7; 10 bases line up with TRBD1. Germline V gene lookup returns CDR1 DFQATT and CDR2 SNEGSKA (reference sequence). CDR3 length: 15 residues. The junction had 10 bases not matched to a gene; V was cut back by 6 bases and J by 2 bases. The CDR3 loop is CSAIPGTGVTYEQYF. The CDR3 nucleotides are TGCAGTGCAATCCCCGGGACAGGGGTTACCTACGAGCAGTACTTC.

J is TRBJ1-4 and V is TRBV20-1; unclear D gene. Trimming left V 3 bases short and J 7 bases short, with 6 bases between. Germline V gene sequence: CDR1 DFQATT, CDR2 SNEGSKA (reference sequence). This CDR3 contains 11 residues. The CDR3 coding sequence is TGCAGTGCTAGTTTGGGTGAAAAACTGTTTTTT. Amino acids: CSASLGEKLFF.

In this sample, this clonotype turned up many times. The V and J genes are TRBV27 and TRBJ2-4; 9 nucleotides match TRBD1. J was trimmed by 1 base and V by 0 bases; bases with no gene match: 4. CDR3 length: 17 amino acids. Germline CDR1 MNHEY, CDR2 SMNVEV (reference sequence). The CDR3 DNA reads as TGTGCCAGCAGTTTATCGGGGACAGGGTCCGCCAAAAACATTCAGTACTTC. Translation gives CASSLSGTGSAKNIQYF.

This clonotype was seen a handful of times. The V and J genes are TRBV5-8 and TRBJ1-1; 9 bases are a match to TRBD1. Germline V gives CDR1 SGHTS, CDR2 YDEGEE. This CDR3 comprises 16 residues. Germline trimming cut 2 bases from V and 5 bases from J; bases unmatched to any gene: 10. This CDR3 reads CASSFRAGQGQTEAFF. The DNA for the CDR3 is TGTGCCAGCAGCTTTCGGGCGGGACAGGGTCAGACTGAAGCTTTCTTT.

This chain connects TRBV11-2 to TRBJ2-2, with 10 bases that match TRBD2. Looked up from germline, CDR1 is SGHAT and CDR2 is FQNNGV. CDR3 length: 18 amino acids. Unmatched junction bases numbered 5, after V lost 1 base and J lost 0 bases. The CDR3 spells CASSLGILAGANTGELFF. For the CDR3, the DNA is TGTGCCAGCAGCTTAGGGATCCTAGCGGGGGCGAACACCGGGGAGCTGTTTTTT.